These T cell receptor beta chains were read from a single sample in a study of T cell responses to AZD1222 COVID-19 vaccine. Clones were sequenced by immunoSEQ multiplex PCR, and TCRdb holds only the in-frame ones, with some missing. The repertoire holds roughly 200,000 clones, with 80% to 90% as singletons. The specimen comprised peripheral blood, sampled on day 0 of AZD1222 vaccination. The source of these receptors is an adult in good health. The CDR3 runs from the conserved cysteine through the conserved F or W. Each record gives: clone size, J gene, D gene, V gene, CDR3 protein, CDR3 DNA. D genes are given only for firm matches. Part of the rows lack a size; the others show once, few, many or a class for expanded clones.

>.|TRBJ2-3|TRBD2|TRBV7-9
CASSPSGGLTDTQYF
TGTGCCAGCAGCCCTAGCGGGGGGCTCACAGATACGCAGTATTTT
>.|TRBJ1-1|.|TRBV5-1
CASSLTRLSDTEAFF
TGCGCCAGCAGCTTGACGCGGCTCAGCGACACTGAAGCTTTCTTT
>once|TRBJ2-5|.|TRBV6-1
CASSEYRQDGETQYF
TGTGCCAGCAGTGAATATAGGCAGGATGGAGAGACCCAGTACTTC
>.|TRBJ2-7|TRBD1|TRBV23-1
CASPTRDRGSYEQYF
TGCGCCAGCCCCACTCGGGACAGGGGCTCCTACGAGCAGTACTTC
>.|TRBJ2-1|.|TRBV4-1
CASTLGTGDSEQFF
TGCGCCAGCACCTTAGGGACTGGAGACAGTGAGCAGTTCTTC
>.|TRBJ1-1|.|TRBV6-5
CASRQNTEAFF
TGTGCCAGCAGACAAAACACTGAAGCTTTCTTT
>.|TRBJ2-1|TRBD1|TRBV7-2
CASRYDRGAYNEQFF
TGTGCCAGCAGATACGACAGGGGCGCATACAATGAGCAGTTCTTC
>few|TRBJ2-7|.|TRBV11-2
CASSSGADSYEQYF
TGTGCCAGCAGCTCAGGGGCAGACTCCTACGAGCAGTACTTC
>.|TRBJ2-1|.|TRBV2
CASSERVHEQFF
TGTGCCAGCAGTGAAAGGGTCCATGAGCAGTTCTTC
>.|TRBJ2-5|.|TRBV7-9
CASSLRGETQYF
TGTGCCAGCAGCTTACGGGGGGAGACCCAGTACTTC
>.|TRBJ2-7|.|TRBV10-3
CAIRLTATYEQYF
TGTGCCATCAGGCTGACAGCGACCTACGAGCAGTACTTC
>once|TRBJ2-3|.|TRBV28
CASSPPKGGRGADTQYF
TGTGCCAGCAGTCCTCCGAAGGGGGGCAGGGGGGCAGATACGCAGTATTTT
>.|TRBJ1-4|TRBD1|TRBV19
CASSPGTGGAEKLFF
TGTGCCAGTAGTCCGGGGACAGGTGGGGCTGAAAAACTGTTTTTT
>.|TRBJ1-5|TRBD1|TRBV7-3
CASLRDRGGRPSNQPQHF
TGTGCCAGCCTCCGGGACAGGGGTGGGAGACCTAGCAATCAGCCCCAGCATTTT
>.|TRBJ2-1|.|TRBV7-8
CASSQTGRLNEQFF
TGTGCCAGCAGCCAGACAGGGAGGTTAAATGAGCAGTTCTTC
>.|TRBJ2-7|.|TRBV5-4
CASSEAQGALTYEQYF
TGTGCCAGCAGCGAAGCGCAGGGCGCCCTCACCTACGAGCAGTACTTC
>.|TRBJ1-1|TRBD1|TRBV11-3
CASSHRDRVTEAFF
TGTGCCAGCAGCCACCGGGACAGGGTCACTGAAGCTTTCTTT
>.|TRBJ1-2|.|TRBV2
CARFLRDTSFYGYTF
TGTGCCAGATTCCTCCGGGACACCTCCTTCTATGGCTACACCTTC
>few|TRBJ2-7|TRBD1|TRBV3-1/TRBV3-2
CASSQDNGQGTEQYF
TGTGCCAGCAGCCAGGATAATGGACAGGGTACCGAGCAGTACTTC
>.|TRBJ2-3|TRBD2|TRBV3-1/TRBV3-2
CASSQAAGGPGTDTQYF
TGTGCCAGCAGCCAAGCAGCGGGGGGGCCCGGCACAGATACGCAGTATTTT
>.|TRBJ2-7|TRBD1|TRBV7-8
CASSRDRASYEQYF
TGTGCCAGCAGCAGGGACAGGGCCTCGTACGAGCAGTACTTC
>.|TRBJ2-1|.|TRBV28
CASSLRNEQFF
TGTGCCAGCAGTTTACGCAATGAGCAGTTCTTC
>.|TRBJ1-2|.|TRBV4-1
CASSLMEGGNYGYTF
TGCGCCAGCAGTCTTATGGAAGGGGGAAACTATGGCTACACCTTC
>.|TRBJ2-7|.|TRBV12-3/TRBV12-4
CASSLRDEQYF
TGTGCCAGCAGTTTACGGGACGAGCAGTACTTC
>.|TRBJ1-2|TRBD1|TRBV9
CASSVAGTGVGGYTF
TGTGCCAGCAGCGTAGCCGGGACAGGGGTTGGTGGCTACACCTTC
>.|TRBJ1-3|.|TRBV28
CASAQDKSGNTIYF
TGTGCCAGCGCTCAGGACAAATCTGGAAACACCATATATTTT
>once|TRBJ1-5|.|TRBV5-8
CASSLVVGRGNQPQHF
TGTGCCAGCAGCTTGGTTGTGGGTAGGGGTAATCAGCCCCAGCATTTT
>.|TRBJ1-4|.|TRBV5-8
CASSHGREKLFF
TGTGCCAGCAGCCACGGACGGGAAAAACTGTTTTTT
>.|TRBJ2-3|.|TRBV5-1
CASRDLRRTDTQYF
TGCGCCAGCAGGGACCTTCGGCGGACAGATACGCAGTATTTT
>.|TRBJ1-2|TRBD1|TRBV7-2
CASSLVASGGGGYGYTF
TGTGCCAGCAGCTTAGTCGCTTCAGGGGGCGGAGGCTATGGCTACACCTTC
>.|TRBJ2-1|TRBD1|TRBV29-1
CSGHPLDRAYNEQFF
TGCAGCGGACACCCACTGGACAGGGCCTACAATGAGCAGTTCTTC
>.|TRBJ1-5|.|TRBV3-1/TRBV3-2
CASSRSYTNQPQHF
TGTGCCAGCAGCCGATCCTACACCAATCAGCCCCAGCATTTT
>.|TRBJ1-5|.|TRBV19
CASSIEGIQPQHF
TGTGCCAGTAGTATAGAGGGGATTCAGCCCCAGCATTTT
>.|TRBJ1-5|.|TRBV20-1
CSASSQGAGPQHF
TGCAGTGCTAGTAGTCAGGGAGCCGGCCCCCAGCATTTT
>.|TRBJ2-5|.|TRBV24-1
CATSDSGQQETQYF
TGTGCCACCAGTGACTCTGGACAGCAAGAGACCCAGTACTTC
>.|TRBJ1-2|TRBD1|TRBV7-6
CASSLAPTSDRGHGYTF
TGTGCCAGCAGCTTAGCCCCCACGTCGGACAGGGGGCATGGCTACACCTTC
>.|TRBJ1-6|.|TRBV5-1
CASSFGEGSSYNSPLHF
TGCGCCAGCAGCTTCGGGGAGGGGAGCTCCTATAATTCACCCCTCCACTTT
>.|TRBJ1-1|.|TRBV19
CASISGGLNTEAFF
TGTGCCAGTATTTCGGGGGGACTAAACACTGAAGCTTTCTTT
>.|TRBJ1-1|.|TRBV10-1
CASSDGGGTEAFF
TGCGCCAGCAGTGACGGCGGAGGCACTGAAGCTTTCTTT
>.|TRBJ2-4|.|TRBV18
CASSPLSQGFSAKNIQYF
TGTGCCAGCTCACCCCTCTCACAGGGCTTCTCGGCCAAAAACATTCAGTACTTC
>.|TRBJ2-2|.|TRBV2
CASSLTGELFF
TGTGCCAGTTCCCTCACCGGGGAGCTGTTTTTT
>.|TRBJ2-5|TRBD1|TRBV7-7
CASSPGGAQETQYF
TGTGCCAGCAGCCCAGGGGGAGCACAAGAGACCCAGTACTTC
>.|TRBJ2-7|.|TRBV6-5
CASRGGRIYEQYF
TGTGCCAGCAGAGGGGGGCGCATATACGAGCAGTACTTC
>.|TRBJ1-3|TRBD1|TRBV5-5
CASSLTGEGNTIYF
TGTGCCAGCAGCTTGACAGGGGAGGGAAACACCATATATTTT
>.|TRBJ2-7|.|TRBV27
CASSLSLTSTTGPKYF
TGTGCCAGCAGTTTAAGCCTGACGTCTACCACTGGGCCTAAGTACTTC
>.|TRBJ2-3|.|TRBV7-8
CASSPGGQFTDTQYF
TGTGCCAGCAGCCCCGGGGGGCAATTCACAGATACGCAGTATTTT
>few|TRBJ1-1|.|TRBV19
CASSPQGITEAFF
TGTGCCAGTAGTCCCCAGGGCATCACTGAAGCTTTCTTT
>few|TRBJ2-5|TRBD2|TRBV15
CATGRGERGLQETQYF
TGTGCCACCGGGCGGGGGGAGCGGGGGCTTCAAGAGACCCAGTACTTC
>.|TRBJ1-6|.|TRBV12-3/TRBV12-4
CASSLSGGSPLHF
TGTGCCAGCAGTTTATCGGGGGGTTCACCCCTCCACTTT
>.|TRBJ2-1|.|TRBV11-2
CASSSDIGSYNEQFF
TGTGCCAGCAGCTCCGACATCGGCTCCTACAATGAGCAGTTCTTC
>.|TRBJ1-2|TRBD1|TRBV7-9
CASSPPGQGYGYTF
TGTGCCAGCAGCCCCCCGGGACAGGGATATGGCTACACCTTC
>.|TRBJ1-2|.|TRBV19
CASSWGPSYGYTF
TGTGCCAGTAGTTGGGGTCCGTCCTATGGCTACACCTTC
>.|TRBJ2-1|TRBD2|TRBV2
CASSVELAGYNEQFF
TGTGCCAGCAGTGTCGAGCTAGCGGGTTACAATGAGCAGTTCTTC
>medium-sized|TRBJ1-1|.|TRBV7-2
CASSLARSNTEAFF
TGTGCCAGCAGCTTAGCCCGCTCGAACACTGAAGCTTTCTTT
>.|TRBJ2-7|.|TRBV23-1
CASSQNPDGFSYEQYF
TGCGCCAGCAGTCAAAACCCGGACGGGTTCTCCTACGAGCAGTACTTC
>.|TRBJ1-4|.|TRBV5-1
CASSLAGWANEKLFF
TGCGCCAGCAGCTTGGCCGGGTGGGCTAATGAAAAACTGTTTTTT
>.|TRBJ1-1|.|TRBV5-5
CASSSDTLNTEAFF
TGTGCCAGCAGCTCGGACACCTTGAACACTGAAGCTTTCTTT